These 7 T cell receptor beta chains were all obtained from the same sample, sequenced in a study of T cells in Graves' hyperthyroidism and ophthalmopathy. Amplified regions were TCR beta CDR3 sequences from RNA transcripts. Using the HTBI primer set, a first-round RT-PCR was run on the TCR CDR3. TCRdb fed the multiplex PCR reads into MiXCR, producing one record per CDR3 protein. The sample contains around 420,000 distinct CDR3 sequences, approximately 15% of which appear only once. Sequencing was performed on blood. The receptors derive from a woman between 18 and 29 years old with Graves' hyperthyroidism.

This clonotype was recorded many times. V usage is TRBV28 and J usage is TRBJ1-5; D not resolved. V lost 9 bases to trimming and J lost 3 bases, with 9 bases between them. The CDR3 is made up of 12 amino acids. Per the germline V gene, CDR1 is MDHEN and CDR2 is SYDVKM. The CDR3 is CASGRNNQPQHF. In DNA, the CDR3 is TGTGCCAGTGGACGGAACAATCAGCCCCAGCATTTT.

This clonotype was seen repeatedly, ten times or more. The V call is TRBV5-1, the J call TRBJ2-7, with 8 bases lining up with TRBD1. V shed 2 bases and J 3 bases; nucleotides not matched to a gene: 4. Germline V gene data show CDR1 as SGHRS and CDR2 as YFSETQ. The CDR3 extends over 14 amino acids. CDR3 loop: CASSLTGTGYEQYF. CDR3 coding DNA: TGCGCCAGCAGCTTAACCGGGACAGGCTACGAGCAGTACTTC.

Regarding this clonotype: This could be a read error, since a much larger clone is one nucleotide away. The V call is TRBV20-1, the J call TRBJ2-1; D tentatively fits TRBD1 or TRBD2 (6 bases each). Germline V gene data show CDR1 as DFQATT and CDR2 as SNEGSKA (reference sequence). The CDR3 runs to 15 residues. The CDR3 DNA reads TGCAGTGCAGCCTCCAGGGGTAGCGGATACAATGAGCGGTTCTTC. Its translation is CSAASRGSGYNERFF.

This clonotype was detected ten times or more. V usage is TRBV30 and J usage is TRBJ1-2; D remains unclear. Germline assignment: CDR1 GTSNPN and CDR2 SVGIG (reference sequence). This CDR3 has 12 residues. V dropped 0 bases and J dropped 7 bases, with 9 bases sitting between them. The DNA of the CDR3 is TGTGCCTGGAGTGTAACTGGATCTGGCTACACCTTC. Its translation: CAWSVTGSGYTF.

Many counts were recorded for this clonotype. This chain links TRBV12-3 or TRBV12-4 with TRBJ2-5, with 12 bases matching TRBD1. Trimming cost V 4 bases and J 2 bases; bases outside gene matches: 8. The CDR3 is 17 residues long. The CDR3 region is CASSWAGQGAEQETQYF. Here the CDR3 DNA reads TGTGCCAGCAGTTGGGCGGGACAGGGGGCTGAACAAGAGACCCAGTACTTC.

This clonotype has ten or more counts. V gene TRBV12-3 or TRBV12-4 combines with J gene TRBJ2-6; 7 positions match TRBD2. The V segment lost 6 bases and the J segment 3 bases; nucleotides outside the gene matches: 14. This CDR3 contains 18 residues. The CDR3 here is CASRGAGVVTGGANVLTF. The CDR3 DNA is TGTGCCAGCAGGGGCGCGGGAGTTGTTACGGGTGGGGCCAACGTCCTGACTTTC.

This clonotype has a count of ten or more. The CDR3 reads CASSSPPLSSYNEQFF. Written as DNA, the CDR3 is TGTGCCAGCAGCTCCCCTCCCCTAAGCTCCTACAATGAGCAGTTCTTC. The chain joins TRBV5-8 to TRBJ2-1; D ambiguous. Germline CDR1 and CDR2: SGHTS and YDEGEE. This CDR3 spans 16 amino acids. Trimming removed 3 bases from V and 0 bases from J, with 13 bases in between.